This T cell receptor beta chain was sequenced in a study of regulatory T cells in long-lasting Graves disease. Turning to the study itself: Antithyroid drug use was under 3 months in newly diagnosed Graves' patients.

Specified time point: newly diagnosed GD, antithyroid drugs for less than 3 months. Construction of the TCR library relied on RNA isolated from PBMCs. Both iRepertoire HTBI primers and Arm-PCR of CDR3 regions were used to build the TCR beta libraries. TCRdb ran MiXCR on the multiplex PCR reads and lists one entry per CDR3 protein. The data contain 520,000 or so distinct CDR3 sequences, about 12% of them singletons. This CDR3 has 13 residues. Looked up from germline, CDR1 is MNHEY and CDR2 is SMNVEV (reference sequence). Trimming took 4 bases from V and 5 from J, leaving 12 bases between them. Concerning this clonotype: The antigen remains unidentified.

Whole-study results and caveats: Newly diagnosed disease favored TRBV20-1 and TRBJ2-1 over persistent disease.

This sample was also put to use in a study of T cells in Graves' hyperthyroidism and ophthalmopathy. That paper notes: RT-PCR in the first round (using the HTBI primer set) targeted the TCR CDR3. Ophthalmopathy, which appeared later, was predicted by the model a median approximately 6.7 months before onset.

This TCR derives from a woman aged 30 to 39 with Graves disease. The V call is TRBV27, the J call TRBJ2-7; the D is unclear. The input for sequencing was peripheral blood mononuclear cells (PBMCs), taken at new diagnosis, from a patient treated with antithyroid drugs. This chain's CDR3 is CASSYSRCHEQYF. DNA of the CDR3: TGTGCCAGCAGTTACAGCCGGTGCCACGAGCAGTACTTC.